Below, 32 T cell receptor beta chains from the same sample are listed, as sequenced in a study of cytomegalovirus exposure and HLA in healthy donors. PCR employed 60 Vbeta and 13 Jbeta primers. TCRdb's table, derived via immunoSEQ multiplex PCR, lists solely in-frame clones and lacks some. Of about 280,000 clones listed, over 85% are singletons. The material sequenced was PBMCs. These receptors originate from a woman under 30 in good health and CMV-seronegative.

The rearrangement links TRBV13 to TRBJ1-6; tentative D call: TRBD1 (5 bases). Per germline, CDR1 PRHDT and CDR2 FYEKMQ (reference sequence). This CDR3 region has 13 residues. Deletions cut 4 bases from V and 9 bases from J, with 10 bases between. The CDR3 loop is CASSSREGSPLHF. In nucleotides, the CDR3 is TGTGCCAGCAGCTCCAGGGAAGGTTCACCCCTCCACTTT.

This chain joins TRBV5-1 and TRBJ1-5, with D possibly matching TRBD1 (6 bases). V lost 4 bases, J lost 1 base, and 12 bases lay in between. Germline CDR1 SGHRS, CDR2 YFSETQ. The CDR3 covers 15 residues. The CDR3 is CASSIYRDSNQPQHF. The CDR3 nucleotides are TGCGCCAGCAGCATCTACAGGGACAGCAATCAGCCCCAGCATTTT. Full variable domain (rest looked up from reference TRBV5-1 and TRBJ1-5): KAGVTQTPRYLIKTRGQQVTLSCSPISGHRSVSWYQQTPGQGLQFLFEYFSETQRNKGNFPGRFSGRQFSNSRSEMNVSTLELGDSALYLCASSIYRDSNQPQHFGDGTRLSIL.

The V gene is TRBV5-6, the J gene TRBJ2-5; no reliable D call. Gene TRBJ2-7 matches the end of the DNA better, so the J call may be wrong. CDR1 and CDR2 from the germline V gene are SGHDT and YYEEEE. This CDR3 is 12 amino acids long. The CDR3 protein is CASSSLGYEQYF. The CDR3 DNA is TGTGCCAGCAGCTCCCTAGGCTACGAGCAGTACTTC.

The chain is built from TRBV9 and TRBJ2-1; possibly TRBD2 for D (6 bases). The length of the CDR3 is 18 residues. V was cut by 2 bases and J by 4 bases, with 22 bases left in between. Germline CDR1 is SGDLS and CDR2 is YYNGEE. CDR3 sequence (DNA): TGTGCCAGCAGCGTCGGGGGTTCACCCGGGAATCAATACAATGAGCAGTTCTTC. This gives the protein CASSVGGSPGNQYNEQFF.

This clone has a handful of counts. The chain couples TRBV18 to TRBJ1-1; 7 nucleotides agree with TRBD1. Per the germline V gene, CDR1 is KGHSH and CDR2 is LQKENI. The CDR3 sequence is 14 residues long. V dropped 2 bases and J dropped 8; count of bases not matched to a gene: 8. This chain's CDR3 is CASSPSITDREAFF. For the CDR3, the DNA is TGTGCCAGCTCACCAAGTATCACGGACAGGGAAGCTTTCTTT.

This chain links TRBV10-2 with TRBJ2-7; possible D gene TRBD2, 5 bases. There are 13 residues in the CDR3. The V gene lost 10 bases and the J gene lost 3 bases, with 16 bases spanning the gap. Germline CDR1 is WSHSY and CDR2 is SAAADI. This chain's CDR3 is CATRSAGDYEQYF. The CDR3 DNA is TGCGCCACCCGGTCTGCGGGCGACTACGAGCAGTACTTC.

This clone has just one count. The genes are TRBV5-4 and TRBJ2-7; 7 bases fit TRBD2. V was clipped by 4 bases and J by 0 bases; unmatched bases: 13. The germline V gene encodes CDR1 SGHNT and CDR2 YYREEE (reference sequence). The CDR3 consists of 17 residues. As DNA, the CDR3 is TGTGCCAGCAGCCCCAACGGGGCGGGGGAACCCTCCTACGAGCAGTACTTC. Protein product: CASSPNGAGEPSYEQYF. Full variable domain (missing parts from reference TRBV5-4 and TRBJ2-7): ETGVTQSPTHLIKTRGQQVTLRCSSQSGHNTVSWYQQALGQGPQFIFQYYREEENGRGNFPPRFSGLQFPNYSSELNVNALELDDSALYLCASSPNGAGEPSYEQYFGPGTRLTVT.

The CDR3 spells CACITGVEAFF. The CDR3 DNA follows: TGTGCCTGCATTACAGGGGTTGAAGCTTTCTTT. The chain joins TRBV30 to TRBJ1-1, with 7 bases aligning to TRBD1. Germline V gene sequence: CDR1 GTSNPN, CDR2 SVGIG (reference sequence). The CDR3 is 11 residues long. V lost 6 bases and J lost 7; bases outside the gene matches: 5.

The V call is TRBV7-6, the J call TRBJ2-5; 8 bases match TRBD1. The CDR3 loop spans 16 amino acids. The junction had 12 bases not matched to a gene; V was cut back by 0 bases and J by 9 bases. Per germline, CDR1 SGHVS and CDR2 FNYEAQ. CDR3 nucleotides: TGTGCCAGCAGCTTAGCGCGGACAGGGATTGGGACGGCCCAGTACTTC. This codes for CASSLARTGIGTAQYF.

The V gene is TRBV11-1, the J gene TRBJ2-1, with TRBD1 as a possible D gene (7 bases). The V end lost 5 bases, the J end lost 7 bases, and 18 bases lay between the germline ends. The CDR3 has 15 amino acids. Per germline, CDR1 SGHAT and CDR2 FQDESV (reference sequence). The CDR3 here is CASSEYRGGTNEQFF. The CDR3 DNA is TGTGCCAGCAGCGAATACAGGGGAGGTACGAATGAGCAGTTCTTC.

The chain joins TRBV5-6 to TRBJ2-7; D gene ambiguous. The CDR3 length is 15 residues. V dropped 3 bases and J dropped 0 bases, with 13 bases sitting between them. The germline gives CDR1 SGHDT, CDR2 YYEEEE. The CDR3 spells CASSSLGGSSYEQYF. The CDR3 bases are TGTGCCAGCAGCTCCCTCGGCGGATCCTCCTACGAGCAGTACTTC. The whole variable domain, filled in from reference TRBV5-6 and TRBJ2-7, reads DAGVTQSPTHLIKTRGQQVTLRCSPKSGHDTVSWYQQALGQGPQFIFQYYEEEERQRGNFPDRFSGHQFPNYSSELNVNALLLGDSALYLCASSSLGGSSYEQYFGPGTRLTVT.

This clone was detected once. The chain joins TRBV7-3 to TRBJ2-3, with a possible D match to TRBD1 (5 bases). Trimming removed 5 bases from V and 1 base from J, with 13 bases in between. CDR1 is SGHTA and CDR2 is FQGTGA in the germline V gene. The CDR3 contains 15 residues. CDR3 sequence reads: CASSPGRVRTDTQYF. CDR3 sequence (DNA): TGTGCCAGCAGCCCTGGCAGGGTCCGCACAGATACGCAGTATTTT.

To note about this clone: Mismatch with germline at one junction end may stem from a read error. The chain combines TRBV7-9 with TRBJ2-3; D remains unclear. This CDR3 spans 12 amino acids. Germline CDR1 SEHNR, CDR2 FQNEAQ (reference sequence). The DNA for the CDR3 is TGTTCCAGCAGCCAAATACTTGATACGCAGTATTTT. Its translation is CSSSQILDTQYF.

This clone is a singleton in its sample. This sequence joins TRBV11-2 and TRBJ2-2; D unresolved. The V end was cut by 5 bases, the J end by 7 bases, with 11 bases between. CDR3 length: 13 residues. Germline CDR1 and CDR2: SGHAT and FQNNGV. CDR3 loop: CASSPGGIGELFF. The CDR3 DNA follows: TGTGCCAGCAGCCCAGGTGGTATCGGGGAGCTGTTTTTT.

This chain uses TRBV19 with TRBJ1-2; D unclear. V lost 3 bases, J lost 4 bases, and 9 bases lay in between. The V gene's germline CDR1 is LNHDA and CDR2 SQIVND (reference sequence). The CDR3 has 13 residues. As DNA, the CDR3 is TGTGCCAGTAGTATGGAGGGATTCTATGGCTACACCTTC. This gives the protein CASSMEGFYGYTF.

This clone was seen more than once but under ten times. The chain uses TRBV4-2 and TRBJ2-3; TRBD2 aligns across 8 bases. The length of the CDR3 is 16 residues. CDR1 LGHNA and CDR2 YNFKEQ come from the germline V gene. Trimming cost V 0 bases and J 5 bases; bases outside gene matches: 7. The CDR3 coding sequence is TGTGCCAGCAGCCAAGAACGGGGTGCGGGGGGAGATACGCAGTATTTT. This sequence encodes CASSQERGAGGDTQYF.

V gene TRBV29-1 combines with J gene TRBJ1-1, with D maybe TRBD1 (6 bases). The CDR3 loop spans 12 amino acids. The germline V gene encodes CDR1 SQVTM and CDR2 ANQGSEA. Deletions cut 4 bases from V and 1 base from J, with 7 bases between. The CDR3 sequence is CSVVTGNTEAFF. CDR3 nucleotides: TGCAGCGTTGTGACAGGGAACACTGAAGCTTTCTTT.

The V call is TRBV1, the J call TRBJ2-5; the table's D call, TRBD2, has no DNA check behind it. The assigned J gene may be wrong: the sequence end matches TRBJ2-7 better. TRBV1 is annotated as a pseudogene. CDR3 size: 16 residues. The CDR3 here is CTSSQECGGPPGEQYF. CDR3 coding DNA: TGCACCAGCAGCCAAGAATGCGGGGGCCCCCCGGGCGAGCAGTACTTC.

The CDR3 here is CASSQRGAGTDTQYF. Here the CDR3 DNA reads TGCGCCAGCAGCCAGCGGGGGGCCGGCACAGATACGCAGTATTTT. V usage is TRBV4-1 and J usage is TRBJ2-3, with 8 bases that match TRBD2. Germline V lookup: CDR1 MGHRA, CDR2 YSYEKL. The junction had 3 bases not matched to a gene; V was cut back by 3 bases and J by 1 base. This CDR3 comprises 15 residues.

This clone came up a few times. The chain links TRBV11-3 to TRBJ2-2; no firm D call. V was trimmed by 1 base and J by 2 bases, leaving 2 bases between them. From germline, CDR1 is SGHNT and CDR2 YENEEA. The CDR3 has 13 amino acids. CDR3 sequence: CASSLVNTGELFF. The CDR3 coding sequence is TGTGCCAGCAGCTTAGTAAACACCGGGGAGCTGTTTTTT. The whole variable domain, remainder taken from reference TRBV11-3 and TRBJ2-2, is EAGVVQSPRYKIIEKKQPVAFWCNPISGHNTLYWYLQNLGQGPELLIRYENEEAVDDSQLPKDRFSAERLKGVDSTLKIQPAELGDSAVYLCASSLVNTGELFFGEGSRLTVL.

V gene TRBV15 combines with J gene TRBJ2-3, with 8 bases fitting TRBD2. V gave up 1 base and J gave up 6 bases; unmatched junction bases: 6. The length of the CDR3 is 15 residues. The germline V gene has CDR1 LNHNV and CDR2 YYDKDF (reference sequence). CDR3 DNA sequence: TGTGCCACCAGCAGAGTCCGGGGGGGCCGCGATACGCAGTATTTT. The encoded protein is CATSRVRGGRDTQYF.

With respect to this clone: The junction differs from germline at one of its ends, possibly a read error. Additional DNA sequences in this sample encode the identical CDR3. The CDR3 DNA sequence: TGTGCCAGCGTTACAGGGAACTATAATTCCCCCCTCCACTTT. Its protein product is CASVTGNYNSPLHF. The chain joins TRBV2 to TRBJ1-6; a possible D gene is TRBD1 (6 bases). The CDR3 is 14 residues long. Germline CDR1 reads SNHLY; CDR2 reads FYNNEI.

J is TRBJ2-7 and V is TRBV5-1; possible D gene TRBD2, 5 bases. This CDR3 has 15 amino acids. In germline, CDR1 is SGHRS, CDR2 YFSETQ. Trimming cost V 4 bases and J 1 base, with 15 bases left between them. The CDR3 coding sequence is TGCGCCAGCAGCGGGAATGGCGGGCGATCCTACGAGCAGTACTTC. This gives the protein CASSGNGGRSYEQYF.

J is TRBJ2-1 and V is TRBV27, with D possibly being TRBD1 (6 bases). V was cut by 2 bases and J by 4 bases, with 15 bases left in between. CDR1 and CDR2 from the germline V gene are MNHEY and SMNVEV (reference sequence). The CDR3 runs to 16 residues. The CDR3 region has the DNA TGTGCCAGCAGTTTAATGGCGAAAACAGGGTACAATGAGCAGTTCTTC. This translates into CASSLMAKTGYNEQFF.

The V and J genes are TRBV18 and TRBJ2-1, with D tentatively TRBD1 (6 bases). Trimming cost V 3 bases and J 9 bases, with 15 bases left between them. The CDR3 is 14 amino acids. Looked up from germline, CDR1 is KGHSH and CDR2 is LQKENI. CDR3 in DNA: TGTGCCAGCTCACCGACGACAGGCACTGGTGAGCAGTTCTTC. Protein product: CASSPTTGTGEQFF.

The J gene is TRBJ1-2, the V gene TRBV2; 9 bases agree with TRBD1. With 10 bases clipped from V and 3 bases from J, the junction kept 9 bases outside the gene matches. CDR3 length equals 14 residues. Germline CDR1 and CDR2: SNHLY and FYNNEI. CDR3 in amino acids: CAIDGQGPHYGYTF. CDR3 nucleotides: TGTGCCATCGACGGACAGGGGCCCCACTATGGCTACACCTTC.

This chain connects TRBV5-1 to TRBJ2-3; possible D gene TRBD2, 7 bases. The V end was cut by 4 bases, the J end by 5 bases, with 20 bases between. Germline V CDR1 and CDR2: SGHRS, YFSETQ. The length of the CDR3 is 16 residues. The CDR3 bases are TGCGCCAGCAGCCCTGGGGGCCGGGGGGTGAAAGATACGCAGTATTTT. This encodes CASSPGGRGVKDTQYF.

The V and J genes are TRBV5-1 and TRBJ2-7; TRBD1 aligns across 9 bases. This CDR3 region has 14 residues. After removal of 3 bases from V and 3 bases from J, the junction contained 4 bases not matched to a gene. Germline lookup yields CDR1 SGHRS and CDR2 YFSETQ. The CDR3 DNA reads TGCGCCAGCAGCTCGGGACAGGGCCACTACGAGCAGTACTTC. This translates into CASSSGQGHYEQYF.

This chain connects TRBV19 to TRBJ2-1; D remains unclear. Trimming removed 0 bases from V and 0 bases from J, with 12 bases in between. The CDR3 is 17 amino acids. Germline lookup yields CDR1 LNHDA and CDR2 SQIVND (reference sequence). CDR3: CASSIDEAISSYNEQFF. CDR3 DNA sequence: TGTGCCAGTAGTATAGATGAGGCGATAAGCTCCTACAATGAGCAGTTCTTC.

This chain connects TRBV5-1 to TRBJ2-4, with D hard to call. V lost 2 bases and J 11 bases, leaving 23 bases between the germline ends. CDR3 length: 16 residues. Germline V gene sequence: CDR1 SGHRS, CDR2 YFSETQ. DNA of the CDR3: TGCGCCAGCAGCTTACGACGGCAGAATGATATGAGCGTTCAGTACTTC. Its translation is CASSLRRQNDMSVQYF.

This sequence joins TRBV5-4 and TRBJ1-1, with 7 bases lining up with TRBD1. Per the germline V gene, CDR1 is SGHNT and CDR2 is YYREEE (reference sequence). The CDR3 is 12 residues long. V dropped 6 bases and J dropped 7; count of bases not matched to a gene: 6. The CDR3 loop is CASTNRGLEAFF. The CDR3 DNA reads as TGTGCCAGCACCAACAGGGGTCTTGAAGCTTTCTTT.

The chain uses TRBV7-6 and TRBJ1-2; 8 nucleotides agree with TRBD1. Germline V CDR1 and CDR2: SGHVS, FNYEAQ. The CDR3 runs to 15 residues. Unmatched junction bases numbered 6, after V lost 1 base and J lost 5 bases. Here the CDR3 reads CASSLDAGGGYGYTF. DNA of the CDR3: TGTGCCAGCAGCTTAGACGCAGGGGGCGGGTATGGCTACACCTTC. Based on the CDR3 plus reference TRBV7-6 and TRBJ1-2, the full variable domain is GAGVSQSPRYKVTKRGQDVALRCDPISGHVSLYWYRQALGQGPEFLTYFNYEAQQDKSGLPNDRFSAERPEGSISTLTIQRTEQRDSAMYRCASSLDAGGGYGYTFGSGTRLTVV.